These T cell receptor beta chains were read from a single sample in a study of regulatory T cells in long-lasting Graves disease. MiXCR was run by TCRdb on the multiplex PCR reads, yielding one entry per CDR3 protein. The table has 200,000 to 250,000 distinct CDR3 sequences, around 16% seen once. The material was peripheral blood mononuclear cells (PBMCs), obtained at new diagnosis, from a patient treated with antithyroid drugs. Receptors were obtained from a female donor with Graves disease. CDR3s include the opening cysteine and the closing phenylalanine or tryptophan. A D gene is named only where the DNA matches it firmly. Expanded clones are given a class, and other clones once, few, many or no size at all.

J: TRBJ2-5
size: many
D: NA
V: TRBV6-2/TRBV6-3
length: 15
DNA: TGTGCCAGCAGGCATCCGGGACCTTACCAAGAGACCCAGTACTTC
CDR3: CASRHPGPYQETQYF

J: TRBJ2-3
size: NA
D: TRBD2
V: TRBV20-1
length: 16
DNA: TGCAGTGCTAGAGATTCGTGGGAGGGCATAACAGATACGCAGTATTTT
CDR3: CSARDSWEGITDTQYF

J: TRBJ1-2
size: NA
D: NA
V: TRBV20-1
length: 12
DNA: TGCAGTGCTAGAGGAAGGGACTATGGCTACACCTTC
CDR3: CSARGRDYGYTF

J: TRBJ2-1
size: many
D: TRBD2
V: TRBV20-1
length: 14
DNA: TGCAGTGCTTTCGGACTAGCGGGAGTGAGGGAGCAGTTCTTC
CDR3: CSAFGLAGVREQFF

J: TRBJ2-1
size: few
D: TRBD2
V: TRBV9
length: 16
DNA: TGTGCCAGCTCTAGCGGTATTACGAGCTCCTACAATGAGCAGTTCTTC
CDR3: CASSSGITSSYNEQFF

J: TRBJ1-1
size: many
D: NA
V: TRBV20-1
length: 14
DNA: TGCAGTGCTAGACCTACAGGGCCTAACACTGAAGCTTTCTTT
CDR3: CSARPTGPNTEAFF

J: TRBJ2-1
size: many
D: NA
V: TRBV6-1
length: 13
DNA: TGTGCCAGCAGTGAATACCCCGGCAATGAGCAGTTCTTC
CDR3: CASSEYPGNEQFF

J: TRBJ2-5
size: many
D: TRBD1
V: TRBV15
length: 14
DNA: TGTGCCACCAGCAGGGGGACAGGGTCAGAGACCCAGTACTTC
CDR3: CATSRGTGSETQYF

J: TRBJ2-2
size: NA
D: NA
V: TRBV7-2
length: 16
DNA: TGTGCCAGCAGCTCAGCCGAGATGGCGAGCACCGGGGAGCTGTTTTTT
CDR3: CASSSAEMASTGELFF

J: TRBJ2-3
size: few
D: NA
V: TRBV7-2
length: 13
DNA: TGTGCCAGCAGCTTATTTTTCACAGATACGCAGTATTTT
CDR3: CASSLFFTDTQYF

J: TRBJ2-7
size: NA
D: NA
V: TRBV5-5
length: 15
DNA: TGTGCCAGCAGCCCGCATGGACCCCCGAGCATCGAGCAGTACTTC
CDR3: CASSPHGPPSIEQYF

J: TRBJ1-2
size: many
D: NA
V: TRBV27
length: 15
DNA: TGTGCCAGCAGTTTGGGCGGGGTAGGTCCCTATGGCTACACCTTC
CDR3: CASSLGGVGPYGYTF

J: TRBJ2-1
size: many
D: NA
V: TRBV24-1
length: 17
DNA: TGTGCCACCAGTGGTCTAACCGGACCGAGCTCCTACAATGAGCAGTTCTTC
CDR3: CATSGLTGPSSYNEQFF

J: TRBJ1-2
size: many
D: TRBD1
V: TRBV30
length: 15
DNA: TGTGCCTGGAGTGTATTTCCGGGACAGGGGCCTGGCTACACCTTC
CDR3: CAWSVFPGQGPGYTF

J: TRBJ2-1
size: many
D: TRBD2
V: TRBV2
length: 19
DNA: TGTGCCAGCCCGATACTAGCGCGTCTCCAGAAGAGCTCCTACAATGAGCAGTTCTTC
CDR3: CASPILARLQKSSYNEQFF

J: TRBJ2-1
size: many
D: TRBD2
V: TRBV20-1
length: 15
DNA: TGCAGTGCTAGAGATCTAGCGGGAGGGCATCATGAGCAGTTCTTC
CDR3: CSARDLAGGHHEQFF

J: TRBJ2-7
size: many
D: TRBD1
V: TRBV9
length: 17
DNA: TGTGCCAGCAGCCAGTCACTCGGGACAGGGAATCCCTACGAGCAGTACTTC
CDR3: CASSQSLGTGNPYEQYF

J: TRBJ1-5
size: NA
D: NA
V: TRBV10-3
length: 16
DNA: TGTGCCATCAGTGATAGGTTCAGGGATAGCAATCAGCCCCAGCATTTT
CDR3: CAISDRFRDSNQPQHF

J: TRBJ2-7
size: NA
D: NA
V: TRBV4-3
length: 16
DNA: TGCGCCAGCAGCCAAGGCCCTAGCAGCTCCTACAATGAGCAGTACTTC
CDR3: CASSQGPSSSYNEQYF

J: TRBJ1-3
size: NA
D: NA
V: TRBV5-6
length: 14
DNA: TGTGCCAGCAGCTTGGTCGCTGTTGGAAACACCATATATTTT
CDR3: CASSLVAVGNTIYF

J: TRBJ2-5
size: many
D: NA
V: TRBV10-1
length: 14
DNA: TGCGCCAGCAGTGATCGACTTCCCCAAGAGACCCAGTACTTC
CDR3: CASSDRLPQETQYF

J: TRBJ1-2
size: NA
D: TRBD1
V: TRBV6-5
length: 14
DNA: TGTGCCAGCAGTTTAAGCACAGGGGGCTATGGCTACACCTTC
CDR3: CASSLSTGGYGYTF

J: TRBJ1-3
size: many
D: NA
V: TRBV6-1
length: 14
DNA: TGTGCCAGCAGCCCCGGGGACCCTGGAAACACCATATATTTT
CDR3: CASSPGDPGNTIYF

J: TRBJ2-3
size: many
D: NA
V: TRBV7-9
length: 13
DNA: TGTGCCAGCGACAGACTCAGCACAGATACGCAGTATTTT
CDR3: CASDRLSTDTQYF

J: TRBJ2-3
size: many
D: TRBD1
V: TRBV19
length: 16
DNA: TGTGCCAGTAGTATCATTGGGACAGGGGGCACAGATACGCAGTATTTT
CDR3: CASSIIGTGGTDTQYF

J: TRBJ2-7
size: many
D: NA
V: TRBV5-4
length: 15
DNA: TGTGCCAGCAGCTCGGATCCTAGCCGAAAATACGAGCAGTACTTC
CDR3: CASSSDPSRKYEQYF

J: TRBJ2-2
size: many
D: TRBD1
V: TRBV5-1
length: 16
DNA: TGCGCCAGCGGCCCACCCGGGACAGTTAACACCGGGGAGCTGTTTTTT
CDR3: CASGPPGTVNTGELFF

J: TRBJ2-5
size: many
D: TRBD1
V: TRBV7-8
length: 14
DNA: TGTGCCAGCAGCAACCCGGGACAGGGGGAGACCCAGTACTTC
CDR3: CASSNPGQGETQYF

J: TRBJ1-1
size: NA
D: NA
V: TRBV15
length: 14
DNA: TGTGCCACCAGCACCGGGACATCGAACACTGAAGCTTTCTTT
CDR3: CATSTGTSNTEAFF

J: TRBJ1-2
size: NA
D: TRBD1
V: TRBV12-3/TRBV12-4
length: 14
DNA: TGTGCCAGCAGTTCCTCCGGGACAGGGAATGGCTACACCTTC
CDR3: CASSSSGTGNGYTF

J: TRBJ2-3
size: NA
D: TRBD1
V: TRBV4-3
length: 16
DNA: TGCGCCAGCAGCCAAGAAGGGACAGGGAGCACAGATACGCAGTATTTT
CDR3: CASSQEGTGSTDTQYF

J: TRBJ1-4
size: many
D: NA
V: TRBV29-1
length: 11
DNA: TGCAGCGTTGAACGGGGGGAAAAACTGTTTTTT
CDR3: CSVERGEKLFF

J: TRBJ2-5
size: many
D: NA
V: TRBV28
length: 14
DNA: TGTGCCAGCAGTTTTCTGACAGGCCAAGAGACCCAGTACTTC
CDR3: CASSFLTGQETQYF

J: TRBJ1-2
size: many
D: NA
V: TRBV28
length: 13
DNA: TGTGCCAGCAGTCTCGGGACGCGGAATGGCTACACCTTC
CDR3: CASSLGTRNGYTF